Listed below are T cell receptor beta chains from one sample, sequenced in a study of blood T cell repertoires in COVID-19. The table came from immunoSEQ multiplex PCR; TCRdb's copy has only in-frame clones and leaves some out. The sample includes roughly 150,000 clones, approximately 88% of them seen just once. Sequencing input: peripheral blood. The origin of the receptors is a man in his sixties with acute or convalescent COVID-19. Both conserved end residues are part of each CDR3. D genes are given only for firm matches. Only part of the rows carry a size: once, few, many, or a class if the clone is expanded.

TGTGCCAGCAGACCTGACAGGGGATTTAACACCGGGGAGCTGTTTTTT CASRPDRGFNTGELFF TRBJ2-2 once TRBD1 TRBV3-1/TRBV3-2
TGTGCCGTTTTACAGGGCCCCACTGAAGCTTTCTTT CAVLQGPTEAFF TRBJ1-1 NA NA TRBV6-5
TGTGCCAGCTGCAGGTTCGGGGATGAAAAACTGTTTTTT CASCRFGDEKLFF TRBJ1-4 once NA TRBV19
TGCGCCAGCAGCTTGGTTGGGGACAGGGTTTACTTC CASSLVGDRVYF TRBJ2-7 NA TRBD1 TRBV5-1
TGTGCCCGCAGTGGGGCGGGGGCGGGCAATCAGCCCCAGCATTTT CARSGAGAGNQPQHF TRBJ1-5 once NA TRBV2
TGTGCCAGCAGCTTTTCTCGAGCGGAGAGAAGGGACGAGCAGTACTTC CASSFSRAERRDEQYF TRBJ2-7 NA NA TRBV7-9
TGTGCCAGCAGTCCGGGACAGGGGAGCAGTTCACCCCTCCACTTT CASSPGQGSSSPLHF TRBJ1-6 few TRBD1 TRBV6-2/TRBV6-3
TGCAGCGGCCTGGGGACAGGGAAGAAGTCCTACGAGCAGTACTTC CSGLGTGKKSYEQYF TRBJ2-7 NA TRBD1 TRBV29-1
TGTGCCAGCAGCTTAATGGCAGCTGGGGCCAACGTCCTGACTTTC CASSLMAAGANVLTF TRBJ2-6 NA NA TRBV7-2
TGTGCCAGCAATTTCGGAGCAACTAATGAAAAACTGTTTTTT CASNFGATNEKLFF TRBJ1-4 NA NA TRBV2
TGTGCCAGCAGCCTAGGGGGGCCGGTGAACACTGAAGCTTTCTTT CASSLGGPVNTEAFF TRBJ1-1 NA NA TRBV11-3
TGCGCCAGCAGTCAATTAGGGCAGGGCGATGAGCAGTTCTTC CASSQLGQGDEQFF TRBJ2-1 NA NA TRBV23-1
TGTGCCAGCAGCAAACCCCGGTGCCCCGGGGAGCTGTTTTTT CASSKPRCPGELFF TRBJ2-2 NA NA TRBV21-1